These 29 T cell receptor beta chains were sequenced from one sample in a study of CD8 T cells in ankylosing spondylitis (dated by TCRdb to 2017 to 2019). Broader findings and caveats from the paper: Blood from ankylosing spondylitis patients appeared to be characterized by a TCR beta motif composed of eight highly homologous amino acid variants.

The library relied on 5' RACE. Instrument used: Illumina HiSeq 2500. TCRdb reanalyzed the raw reads on its own, using fastp at Q25 for trimming and MiXCR for clone calling, and kept in-frame beta chains. Each entry merges the rows of one CDR3 protein and shows their most common DNA and genes. Recorded for this sample are approximately 440,000 distinct CDR3 sequences; more than 15% of them occurred a single time. Of the sample, 0.85% to 1.3% falls within the top ten clones. Their antigens remain unidentified. Sequencing was done on a sample of blood, either unsorted or a sorted T cell fraction (not recorded which). Receptors originate from a male donor with ankylosing spondylitis.

V gene TRBV5-1 combines with J gene TRBJ2-1, with D possibly TRBD2 on 6 matching bases. Germline CDR1 and CDR2: SGHRS and YFSETQ. V was shortened by 0 bases and J by 9 bases, with 10 bases between the two germline ends. This CDR3 has 13 amino acids. The CDR3 reads CASSLGPSVEQFF. The CDR3 DNA reads TGCGCCAGCAGCTTGGGACCTAGCGTTGAGCAGTTCTTC.

V is TRBV7-2 and J is TRBJ2-1; 7 nucleotides align to TRBD1. The CDR3 has 14 residues. With V trimmed by 7 bases and J by 1 base, 4 bases remained unmatched. Per germline, CDR1 SGHTA and CDR2 FQGNSA. CDR3 DNA sequence: TGTGCCAGCACCCACAGGGGATCCTACAATGAGCAGTTCTTC. Protein: CASTHRGSYNEQFF.

This clonotype was observed many times. V usage is TRBV24-1 and J usage is TRBJ2-1; the match to TRBD2 covers 10 bases. Germline CDR1 is KGHDR and CDR2 is SFDVKD. V dropped 5 bases and J dropped 5; count of bases not matched to a gene: 8. The CDR3 runs 16 residues. CDR3 coding DNA: TGTGCCACCAGTGGGGCTAGCGGGAGTTTGAACAATGAGCAGTTCTTC. Its translation: CATSGASGSLNNEQFF.

The sample holds a few counts of this clonotype. The V call is TRBV2, the J call TRBJ1-5; perhaps TRBD1 as D (6 bases). V lost 6 bases to trimming and J lost 6 bases, with 12 bases between them. This CDR3 contains 13 residues. Germline CDR1 SNHLY, CDR2 FYNNEI. The CDR3 protein is CASRGTSGQPQHF. The DNA for the CDR3 is TGTGCCAGCAGGGGGACATCGGGTCAGCCCCAGCATTTT.

This rearrangement joins TRBV9 to TRBJ2-2; D call uncertain. The V gene's germline CDR1 is SGDLS and CDR2 YYNGEE. Trimming shortened V by 1 base and J by 1 base, and 8 bases separated the two germline ends. The CDR3 extends over 15 amino acids. CDR3 nucleotides: TGTGCCAGCAGCGTAAACAGCCGGAACACCGGGGAGCTGTTTTTT. This codes for CASSVNSRNTGELFF.

The CDR3 spells CASSQPSGGKETQYF. Here the CDR3 DNA reads TGTGCCAGCAGCCAACCTAGCGGGGGGAAAGAGACCCAGTACTTC. The rearrangement joins TRBV3-1 to TRBJ2-5; 11 nucleotides line up with TRBD2. The germline V gene has CDR1 LGHDT and CDR2 YNNKEL (reference sequence). The trim removed 2 bases at V and 3 bases at J, leaving 2 bases unmatched. The length of the CDR3 is 15 residues.

There are a few counts of this clonotype. This rearrangement joins TRBV6-1 to TRBJ1-2, with 10 bases identical to TRBD1. CDR1 and CDR2 (germline): MNHNS, SASEGT. V lost 0 bases and J lost 5; bases outside the gene matches: 6. This CDR3 contains 16 residues. The CDR3 is CASSEAPSGQGYGYTF. CDR3 sequence (DNA): TGTGCCAGCAGTGAAGCGCCTTCGGGACAGGGGTATGGCTACACCTTC.

V usage is TRBV2 and J usage is TRBJ1-1; D not resolved. The CDR3 runs to 16 residues. With 2 bases removed from V and 4 bases from J, the gap between germline ends came to 17 bases. Germline V gene data show CDR1 as SNHLY and CDR2 as FYNNEI. The CDR3 sequence: CASSERAGLKTTEAFF. The CDR3 DNA follows: TGTGCCAGCAGTGAAAGGGCAGGTTTGAAGACCACTGAAGCTTTCTTT.

This rearrangement joins TRBV9 to TRBJ2-1, with 7 bases lining up with TRBD1. CDR1 and CDR2 from the germline V gene are SGDLS and YYNGEE. The trim removed 2 bases at V and 5 bases at J, leaving 4 bases unmatched. This CDR3 comprises 14 residues. CDR3 in DNA: TGTGCCAGCAGCGTGGGACAGCTGAACAATGAGCAGTTCTTC. It specifies CASSVGQLNNEQFF.

This sequence joins TRBV30 and TRBJ2-1; D is perhaps TRBD1 (6 bases). This CDR3 is built from 16 residues. V was pared by 8 bases and J by 0 bases, with 20 bases between. The germline V gene has CDR1 GTSNPN and CDR2 SVGIG (reference sequence). The CDR3 here is CAGGTGRPSSYNEQFF. The CDR3, as DNA: TGTGCCGGGGGCACGGGACGGCCGAGCTCCTACAATGAGCAGTTCTTC.

This clonotype was seen more than once but under ten times. The chain carries TRBV20-1 and TRBJ1-1, with 11 bases aligning to TRBD1. The CDR3 is made up of 15 amino acids. V lost 5 bases to trimming and J lost 5 bases; unmatched junction nucleotides: 10. Germline CDR1 and CDR2: DFQATT and SNEGSKA (reference sequence). This CDR3 reads CSAGGRDRGGTEAFF. Written as DNA, the CDR3 is TGCAGTGCTGGGGGAAGGGACAGGGGGGGGACTGAAGCTTTCTTT.

This chain joins TRBV12-3 or TRBV12-4 and TRBJ1-2; D unresolved. The V and J ends lost 8 bases and 4 bases respectively, with 14 bases between them. This CDR3 spans 13 amino acids. The DNA of the CDR3 is TGTGCCAGCCTATCCTCGGTCGTCTATGGCTACACCTTC. This sequence encodes CASLSSVVYGYTF.

This clonotype was seen only a few times. The V gene is TRBV29-1, the J gene TRBJ1-2; the match to TRBD1 covers 12 bases. After removal of 0 bases from V and 7 bases from J, the junction contained 3 bases not matched to a gene. This CDR3 spans 14 amino acids. CDR1 is SQVTM, CDR2 ANQGSEA, per germline. CDR3 in DNA: TGCAGCGTTGAAGATCGGGGACAGGGGGCTGGCTACACCTTC. Protein: CSVEDRGQGAGYTF.

As for this clonotype: Given the absence of the conserved phenylalanine or tryptophan at the CDR3 end, a read error is likely. The chain combines TRBV6-1 with TRBJ1-1; D uncertain. CDR3 length equals 14 residues. V was trimmed by 5 bases and J by 2 bases, leaving 12 bases between them. Germline V lookup: CDR1 MNHNS, CDR2 SASEGT. The CDR3: CASSQQIPNTEAFL. For the CDR3, the DNA is TGTGCCAGCAGTCAACAGATACCTAACACTGAAGCTTTCTTA.

In this sample, this clonotype turned up many times. The rearrangement joins TRBV20-1 to TRBJ1-2; 11 bases align to TRBD1. Trimming at V came to 6 bases and at J to 8 bases, leaving 11 bases not matched to a gene. The length of the CDR3 is 14 residues. CDR1 is DFQATT, CDR2 SNEGSKA, per germline (reference sequence). The CDR3: CSARPGQGVYGYTF. CDR3 in DNA: TGCAGTGCAAGACCGGGACAGGGGGTTTACGGCTACACCTTC.

This sequence joins TRBV2 and TRBJ1-3; weak D call: TRBD1 (6 bases). Per the germline V gene, CDR1 is SNHLY and CDR2 is FYNNEI. With 3 bases removed from V and 0 bases from J, the gap between germline ends came to 12 bases. The CDR3 extends over 16 amino acids. In DNA form, the CDR3 reads TGTGCCAGCAGTGATCAGGGGCCTCTCTCTGGAAACACCATATATTTT. This encodes CASSDQGPLSGNTIYF.

This clonotype was found a few times. The chain is built from TRBV5-1 and TRBJ2-2; 7 bases fit TRBD1. Germline CDR1 SGHRS, CDR2 YFSETQ. With V trimmed by 4 bases and J by 0 bases, 6 bases remained unmatched. This CDR3 contains 16 residues. The DNA of the CDR3 is TGCGCCAGCAGCATAACCGGGACAGCGAACACCGGGGAGCTGTTTTTT. Amino acid sequence: CASSITGTANTGELFF.

The rearrangement uses TRBV20-1 and TRBJ2-7; the match to TRBD2 covers 7 bases. Germline V CDR1 and CDR2: DFQATT, SNEGSKA (reference sequence). After removal of 6 bases from V and 4 bases from J, the junction contained 15 bases not matched to a gene. The CDR3 totals 15 residues. The CDR3 bases are TGCAGTGCCTCGTCGGCGGGGCGGGAGAGGTACGAGCAGTACTTC. Translation gives CSASSAGRERYEQYF.

This chain links TRBV9 with TRBJ2-3, with D unclear. The germline gives CDR1 SGDLS, CDR2 YYNGEE. Trimming stripped 0 bases from V and 11 bases from J, with 13 bases between. This CDR3 contains 13 residues. CDR3 residues: CASSVGGGFGQYF. CDR3 coding DNA: TGTGCCAGCAGCGTAGGCGGCGGATTCGGGCAGTATTTT. The whole variable domain, filled in from reference TRBV9 and TRBJ2-3, reads DSGVTQTPKHLITATGQRVTLRCSPRSGDLSVYWYQQSLDQGLQFLIQYYNGEERAKGNILERFSAQQFPDLHSELNLSSLELGDSALYFCASSVGGGFGQYFGPGTRLTVL.

This clonotype was seen repeatedly, ten times or more. V is TRBV12-3 or TRBV12-4 and J is TRBJ2-1, with D unresolved. This CDR3 contains 8 residues. V lost 10 bases and J lost 16, with 11 bases in between. CDR3 sequence (DNA): TGTGCCACAAGCCCGGAATTCTTC. It is translated as CATSPEFF.

The chain links TRBV6-2 or TRBV6-3 to TRBJ2-7; 7 positions match TRBD1. From germline, CDR1 is MNHEY and CDR2 SVGEGT. The CDR3 spans 14 residues. Trimming took 5 bases from V and 2 from J; bases not matched to a gene: 6. The CDR3 loop reads CASSPVTGTYEQYF. CDR3 sequence (DNA): TGTGCCAGCAGTCCGGTGACAGGGACCTACGAGCAGTACTTC.

The V call is TRBV27, the J call TRBJ2-3; no definite D call. The CDR3 is 15 amino acids. The germline gives CDR1 MNHEY, CDR2 SMNVEV (reference sequence). Deletions cut 5 bases from V and 5 bases from J, with 17 bases between. The chain's CDR3 is CASSPRPSGVDTQYF. CDR3 DNA sequence: TGTGCCAGCAGTCCCCGGCCCAGTGGGGTAGATACGCAGTATTTT.

In this sample, this clonotype turned up a few times. This chain uses TRBV12-3 or TRBV12-4 with TRBJ2-5; possibly TRBD1 for D (6 bases). Trimming took 2 bases from V and 3 from J, leaving 19 bases between them. This CDR3 contains 17 residues. DNA of the CDR3: TGTGCCAGCAGTTTATTCGCCGGGACACCTAGAGAAGAGACCCAGTACTTC. As protein: CASSLFAGTPREETQYF.

This rearrangement joins TRBV19 to TRBJ2-2, with 13 bases fitting TRBD2. The CDR3 sequence is 15 residues long. V was clipped by 8 bases and J by 5 bases; unmatched bases: 5. Germline CDR1 is LNHDA and CDR2 is SQIVND (reference sequence). Here the CDR3 reads CASGLAGVGTGELFF. DNA of the CDR3: TGTGCCAGTGGACTAGCGGGAGTTGGTACCGGGGAGCTGTTTTTT.

This clonotype appeared a few times. The J gene is TRBJ1-2, the V gene TRBV5-1, with D hard to call. This CDR3 is built from 13 residues. Looked up from germline, CDR1 is SGHRS and CDR2 is YFSETQ. Trimming took 0 bases from V and 8 from J, leaving 11 bases between them. The CDR3 spells CASSLDGGGGYTF. Written as DNA, the CDR3 is TGCGCCAGCAGCTTGGATGGAGGAGGGGGCTACACCTTC.

This clonotype has only a few counts. The chain carries TRBV30 and TRBJ2-5; D remains unclear. CDR1 and CDR2 from the germline V gene are GTSNPN and SVGIG (reference sequence). V lost 0 bases, J lost 0 bases, and 5 bases lay in between. The CDR3 runs 13 residues. The CDR3 here is CAWSVRYQETQYF. For the CDR3, the DNA is TGTGCCTGGAGTGTACGGTACCAAGAGACCCAGTACTTC. The full variable domain, its missing parts supplied by reference TRBV30 and TRBJ2-5, is SQTIHQWPATLVQPVGSPLSLECTVEGTSNPNLYWYRQAAGRGLQLLFYSVGIGQISSEVPQNLSASRPQDRQFILSSKKLLLSDSGFYLCAWSVRYQETQYFGPGTRLLVL.

Only a few counts were recorded for this clonotype. J is TRBJ2-5 and V is TRBV14; the D is unclear. The V end was cut by 4 bases, the J end by 1 base, with 10 bases between. CDR1 SGHDN and CDR2 FVKESK come from the germline V gene. There are 14 residues in the CDR3. CDR3 sequence (DNA): TGTGCCAGCAGCCGAACCCTCGCCCAAGAGACCCAGTACTTC. Protein product: CASSRTLAQETQYF.

There are a few counts of this clonotype. The V gene is TRBV10-3, the J gene TRBJ2-1, with D perhaps matching TRBD2 (6 bases). CDR1 is ENHRY and CDR2 is SYGVKD in the germline V gene. The germline V and J ends were trimmed by 6 bases and 10 bases, with 13 bases remaining between them. The CDR3 is 12 amino acids. CDR3 protein: CAISGDSREQFF. CDR3 nucleotides: TGTGCCATCAGCGGGGACTCCAGGGAGCAGTTCTTC.

This clonotype has just a few counts. The chain recombines TRBV7-8 with TRBJ2-1; D is perhaps TRBD1 or TRBD2 (5 bases each). The V gene's germline CDR1 is SGHVS and CDR2 FQNEAQ. Trimming cost V 6 bases and J 10 bases, with 16 bases left between them. This CDR3 has 13 amino acids. The CDR3 region is CASRIGWDPEQFF. CDR3 DNA: TGTGCCAGCAGAATCGGATGGGACCCGGAGCAGTTCTTC.